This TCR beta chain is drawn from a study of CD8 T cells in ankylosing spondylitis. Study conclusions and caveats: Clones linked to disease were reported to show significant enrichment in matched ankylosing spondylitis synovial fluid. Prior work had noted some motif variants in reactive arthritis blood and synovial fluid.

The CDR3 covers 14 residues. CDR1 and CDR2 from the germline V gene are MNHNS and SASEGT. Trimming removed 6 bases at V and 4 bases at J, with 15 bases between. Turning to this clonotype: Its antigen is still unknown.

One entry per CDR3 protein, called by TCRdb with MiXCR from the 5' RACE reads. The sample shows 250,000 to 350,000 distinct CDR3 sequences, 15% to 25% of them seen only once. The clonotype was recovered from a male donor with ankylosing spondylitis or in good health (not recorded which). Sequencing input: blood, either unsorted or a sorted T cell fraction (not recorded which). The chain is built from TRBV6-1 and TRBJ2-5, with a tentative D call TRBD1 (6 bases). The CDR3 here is CASRKQGKRETQYF. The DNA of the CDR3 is TGTGCCAGCAGAAAACAGGGAAAGAGAGAGACCCAGTACTTC.